This is a list of T cell receptor beta chains from one sample in a study of blood T cell repertoires in COVID-19. Profiled with immunoSEQ multiplex PCR; TCRdb holds only in-frame clones, not every one. The sample shows roughly 250,000 clones, around 90% of them seen only once. Sequencing was carried out using peripheral blood. The receptors originated from a man between 60 and 70 years old who had recovered from COVID-19. The conserved cysteine and the conserved F or W are not part of the CDR3 here. A D gene is named only where the DNA matches it firmly. Clone size, where shown, is once, few, many, or a class for clones that have expanded.

d_call | clone_size | j_call | v_call | cdr3_aa
TRBD2 | NA | TRBJ2-1 | TRBV7-2 | ASSSVAGGDWNEQF
NA | NA | TRBJ2-2 | TRBV11-3 | ASSLQGGTGELF
NA | NA | TRBJ1-2 | TRBV12-3/TRBV12-4 | ASSFSGGGGYT
NA | NA | TRBJ2-5 | TRBV19 | ASSPLFFEEAQY
NA | NA | TRBJ2-2 | TRBV6-5 | ASRTATGELF
NA | NA | TRBJ2-7 | TRBV11-2 | ASSLVYTSYEQY
TRBD1 | NA | TRBJ2-5 | TRBV2 | ASVRDRGSETQY
TRBD1 | NA | TRBJ2-1 | TRBV6-2/TRBV6-3 | ASSPGQGLTEQF
TRBD1 | NA | TRBJ1-4 | TRBV29-1 | SVYRQGGNEKLF
TRBD2 | NA | TRBJ2-2 | TRBV11-2 | ASRRPRGGNTGELF
TRBD1 | NA | TRBJ2-1 | TRBV9 | ASSAGSGGLNEQF
NA | NA | TRBJ2-5 | TRBV10-3 | AISESVTGQY
TRBD1 | NA | TRBJ2-5 | TRBV14 | ASSHEGTEWETQY
NA | NA | TRBJ1-1 | TRBV6-5 | ASRTTGRETEAF
TRBD1 | NA | TRBJ2-7 | TRBV11-3 | ASSTDRGYEQY
TRBD1 | NA | TRBJ1-5 | TRBV9 | ASSTGTGEYSNQPQH
TRBD1 | NA | TRBJ1-5 | TRBV7-8 | ASSLADNRGPQPQH
NA | NA | TRBJ1-4 | TRBV30 | AWSVGAGEKLF
NA | NA | TRBJ2-6 | TRBV3-1/TRBV3-2 | ASSQGEAGSSGANVLT
NA | NA | TRBJ1-2 | TRBV25-1 | AGSPAGNYGYT
TRBD1 | NA | TRBJ1-1 | TRBV2 | ASKTGGAFLEAF
TRBD2 | once | TRBJ2-1 | TRBV5-4 | ASSHSLTGGGRYNEQF
NA | once | TRBJ1-2 | TRBV5-6 | ASSQDGEGYGYT
NA | once | TRBJ1-5 | TRBV27 | ASSFRGQPQH
NA | NA | TRBJ2-2 | TRBV9 | ASSVEQLNTGELF
TRBD1 | NA | TRBJ1-4 | TRBV6-5 | ASGKTGAGEKLF
TRBD2 | NA | TRBJ2-1 | TRBV7-6 | ASSRAGATSSYNEQF
NA | few | TRBJ2-6 | TRBV13 | ASSFRVSGANVLT
NA | NA | TRBJ1-2 | TRBV5-1 | ASTGYDYGYT
TRBD2 | NA | TRBJ2-3 | TRBV24-1 | ATESSERGGGTDTQY
TRBD1 | NA | TRBJ1-2 | TRBV19 | ASSWDRGSYGYT
TRBD1 | NA | TRBJ2-4 | TRBV30 | AWSVAGNRGRGDIQY
NA | NA | TRBJ1-5 | TRBV6-5 | ASRMEGSGNQPQH
NA | NA | TRBJ2-4 | TRBV6-1 | ASSEAKSVSGSGAKNIQY
TRBD1 | few | TRBJ1-2 | TRBV18 | ASSERQGRYGYT
NA | few | TRBJ1-4 | TRBV20-1 | SARTAEKLF
TRBD1 | NA | TRBJ1-5 | TRBV18 | ASSPSGQVGGNQPQH
TRBD2 | NA | TRBJ2-1 | TRBV15 | ATSRRRVSGGAAYNEQF
TRBD1 | NA | TRBJ1-4 | TRBV6-5 | ASSYDRGRRNEKLF